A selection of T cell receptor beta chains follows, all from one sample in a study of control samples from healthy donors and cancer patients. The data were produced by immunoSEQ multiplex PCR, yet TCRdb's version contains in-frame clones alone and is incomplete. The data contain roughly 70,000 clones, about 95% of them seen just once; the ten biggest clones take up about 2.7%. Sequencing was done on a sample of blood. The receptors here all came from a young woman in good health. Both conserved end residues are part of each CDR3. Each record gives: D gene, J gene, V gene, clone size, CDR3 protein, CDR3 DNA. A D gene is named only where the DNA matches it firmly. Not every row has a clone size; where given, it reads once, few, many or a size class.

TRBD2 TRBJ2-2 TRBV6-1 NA CASSEYNLAGGQNTGELFF TGTGCCAGCAGTGAATACAACCTAGCGGGGGGGCAAAACACCGGGGAGCTGTTTTTT
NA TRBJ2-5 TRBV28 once CASTSGGAAETQYF TGTGCCAGCACCTCAGGGGGGGCCGCCGAGACCCAGTACTTC
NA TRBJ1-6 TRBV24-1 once CATSDATGNSPLHF TGTGCCACCAGTGATGCCACAGGGAATTCACCCCTCCACTTT
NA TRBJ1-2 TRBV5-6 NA CASSLGSGYAGGYTF TGTGCCAGCAGCTTGGGCTCGGGATACGCAGGTGGCTACACCTTC
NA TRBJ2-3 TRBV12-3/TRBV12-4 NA CASTYSTTDTQYF TGTGCCAGCACCTATTCGACCACAGATACGCAGTATTTT
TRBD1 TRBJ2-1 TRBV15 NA CATSRGTGVGNEQFF TGTGCCACCAGCAGAGGGACAGGGGTTGGCAATGAGCAGTTCTTC
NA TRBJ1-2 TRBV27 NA CASSTAGSLYGYTF TGTGCCAGCAGTACGGCGGGGAGTCTCTATGGCTACACCTTC
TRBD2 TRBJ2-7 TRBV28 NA CASSLPSGGAFEQYF TGTGCCAGCAGTTTACCCAGCGGGGGGGCCTTCGAGCAGTACTTC
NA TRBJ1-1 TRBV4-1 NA CASSQDGAENTEAFF TGCGCCAGCAGCCAAGATGGGGCAGAGAACACTGAAGCTTTCTTT
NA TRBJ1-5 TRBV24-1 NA CATSEDTPSNQPQHF TGTGCCACCAGTGAAGACACTCCTAGTAATCAGCCCCAGCATTTT
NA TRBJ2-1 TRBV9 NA CASSKGVGALSYNEQFF TGTGCCAGCAGCAAAGGTGTGGGCGCCTTATCCTACAATGAGCAGTTCTTC
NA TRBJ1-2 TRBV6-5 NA CASSYSTDPYLYGYTF TGTGCCAGCAGTTACTCAACTGACCCCTACCTCTATGGCTACACCTTC
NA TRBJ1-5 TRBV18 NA CASSPGGGQPQHF TGTGCCAGCTCACCAGGGGGTGGTCAGCCCCAGCATTTT
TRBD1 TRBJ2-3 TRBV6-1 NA CASSEPTGQAYF TGTGCCAGCAGTGAACCGACAGGGCAAGCGTATTTT
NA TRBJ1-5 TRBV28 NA CASSYGGGQPQHF TGTGCCAGCAGTTACGGGGGGGGTCAGCCCCAGCATTTT
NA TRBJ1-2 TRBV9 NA CASSAKRTPLTYTF TGTGCCAGCAGCGCCAAACGGACTCCTCTAACCTACACCTTC
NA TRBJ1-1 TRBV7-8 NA CASSQGGNTEAFF TGTGCCAGCAGCCAGGGAGGAAACACTGAAGCTTTCTTT
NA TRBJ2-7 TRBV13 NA CASSLGLIPGLGLYEQYF TGTGCCAGCAGCTTAGGCCTTATCCCGGGCCTCGGATTGTACGAGCAGTACTTC
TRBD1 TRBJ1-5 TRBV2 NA CASRGGQGAFQPQHF TGTGCCAGCAGGGGGGGACAGGGCGCTTTCCAGCCCCAGCATTTT
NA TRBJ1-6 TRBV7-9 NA CASSSLGIGSPLHF TGTGCCAGCAGCTCACTGGGGATCGGATCACCCCTCCACTTT
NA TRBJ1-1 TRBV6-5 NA CASSEGQSYEAFF TGTGCCAGCTCGGAAGGACAGTCCTATGAAGCTTTCTTT
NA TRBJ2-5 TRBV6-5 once CASSYSPGLSGETQYF TGTGCCAGCAGTTACTCCCCAGGGTTGTCAGGAGAGACCCAGTACTTC
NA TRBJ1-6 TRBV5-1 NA CASSPEPGLDSPLHF TGCGCCAGCAGCCCTGAACCGGGCCTAGATTCACCCCTCCACTTT
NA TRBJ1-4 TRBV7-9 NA CASGVGEKLFF TGTGCCAGCGGAGTGGGGGAAAAACTGTTTTTT
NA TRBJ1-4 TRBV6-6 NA CASRGGGRKLFF TGTGCCAGCAGGGGCGGGGGTAGAAAACTGTTTTTT
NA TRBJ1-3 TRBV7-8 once CASSLIRAISGNTIYF TGTGCCAGCAGCTTAATCCGGGCGATCTCTGGAAACACCATATATTTT
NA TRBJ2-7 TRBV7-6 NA CASSLEQGSYEQYF TGTGCCAGCAGCTTAGAACAGGGATCCTACGAGCAGTACTTC
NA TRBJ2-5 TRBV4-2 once CASSPGARNQETQYF TGTGCCAGCAGCCCAGGGGCAAGGAACCAAGAGACCCAGTACTTC
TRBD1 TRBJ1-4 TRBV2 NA CASSVGQGSGKLFF TGTGCCAGCAGTGTGGGACAGGGGTCCGGAAAACTGTTTTTT
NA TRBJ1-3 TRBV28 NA CASSLRAAGNTIYF TGTGCCAGCAGTCTCAGGGCAGCCGGAAACACCATATATTTT
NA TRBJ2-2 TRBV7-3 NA CASGNTGELFF TGTGCCAGCGGAAACACCGGGGAGCTGTTTTTT
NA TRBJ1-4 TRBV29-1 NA CSVALGDEKLFF TGCAGCGTTGCATTGGGAGATGAAAAACTGTTTTTT
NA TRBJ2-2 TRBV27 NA CASSLTRNTGELFF TGTGCCAGCAGTTTGACAAGGAACACCGGGGAGCTGTTTTTT
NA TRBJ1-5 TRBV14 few CASSQGGNQPQHF TGTGCCAGCAGCCAAGGGGGAAATCAGCCCCAGCATTTT
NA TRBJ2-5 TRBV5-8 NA CASSLVPAQETQYF TGTGCCAGCAGCTTGGTTCCAGCCCAAGAGACCCAGTACTTC
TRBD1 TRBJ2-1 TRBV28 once CASSVGTGPYNEQFF TGTGCCAGCAGTGTTGGGACAGGACCCTACAATGAGCAGTTCTTC
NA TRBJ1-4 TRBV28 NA CASSFGQGSFKVFF NA
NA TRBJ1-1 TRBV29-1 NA CSVVEMNTEAFF TGCAGCGTTGTTGAGATGAACACTGAAGCTTTCTTT
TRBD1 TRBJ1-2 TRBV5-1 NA CASSFASGTGGYSGYGYTF TGCGCCAGCAGCTTTGCCTCCGGGACAGGTGGCTATAGTGGCTATGGCTACACCTTC
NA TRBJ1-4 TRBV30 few CACQGGIVEELFF TGTGCCTGCCAAGGGGGTATTGTGGAGGAACTGTTTTTT
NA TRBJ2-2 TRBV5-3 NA CARSTTVLVRTGELFF TGTGCCAGAAGCACGACAGTCTTAGTAAGGACCGGGGAGCTGTTTTTT
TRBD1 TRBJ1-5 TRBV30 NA CAWSVQAGGRWPQHF TGTGCCTGGAGTGTACAGGCAGGGGGGAGGTGGCCCCAGCATTTT
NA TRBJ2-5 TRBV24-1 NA CATSDTRTPGETQYF TGTGCCACCAGTGATACCCGGACCCCGGGGGAGACCCAGTACTTC
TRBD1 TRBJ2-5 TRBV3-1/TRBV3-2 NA CASSQLDRGLETQYF TGTGCCAGCAGCCAATTGGACAGGGGGCTCGAGACCCAGTACTTC
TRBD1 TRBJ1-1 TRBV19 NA CASTRGRGTEAFF TGTGCCAGTACCAGGGGGCGCGGCACTGAAGCTTTCTTT